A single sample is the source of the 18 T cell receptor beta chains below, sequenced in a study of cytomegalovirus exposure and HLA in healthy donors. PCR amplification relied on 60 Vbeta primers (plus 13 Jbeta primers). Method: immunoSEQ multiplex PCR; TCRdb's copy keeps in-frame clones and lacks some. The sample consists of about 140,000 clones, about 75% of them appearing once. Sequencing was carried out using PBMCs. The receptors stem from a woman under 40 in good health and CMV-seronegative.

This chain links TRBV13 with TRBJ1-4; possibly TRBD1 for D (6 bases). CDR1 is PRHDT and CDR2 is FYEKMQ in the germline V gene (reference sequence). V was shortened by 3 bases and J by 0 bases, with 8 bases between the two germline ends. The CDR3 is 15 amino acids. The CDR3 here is CASSFRTATNEKLFF. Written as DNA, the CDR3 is TGTGCCAGCAGCTTCAGGACAGCAACTAATGAAAAACTGTTTTTT.

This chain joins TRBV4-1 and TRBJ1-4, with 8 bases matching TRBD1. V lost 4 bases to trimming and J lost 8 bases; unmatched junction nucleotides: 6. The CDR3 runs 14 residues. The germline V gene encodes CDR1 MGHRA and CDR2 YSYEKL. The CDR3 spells CASSPGQVGEKLFF. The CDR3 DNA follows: TGCGCCAGCAGCCCGGGACAGGTGGGGGAAAAACTGTTTTTT.

CDR3 region: CASGPGGSNYEQYV. The CDR3 DNA is TGTGCCAGCGGACCGGGGGGGAGCAACTACGAGCAGTACGTC. This rearrangement joins TRBV6-5 to TRBJ2-7, with 8 bases that match TRBD2. The ends lost 8 bases at V and 3 bases at J; junction bases unmatched: 9. The CDR3 contains 14 residues. The germline gives CDR1 MNHEY, CDR2 SVGAGI.

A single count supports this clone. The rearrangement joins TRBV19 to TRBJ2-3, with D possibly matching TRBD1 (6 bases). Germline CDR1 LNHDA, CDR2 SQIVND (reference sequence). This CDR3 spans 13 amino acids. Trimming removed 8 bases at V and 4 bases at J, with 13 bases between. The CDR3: CASGTRGADTQYF. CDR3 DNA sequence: TGTGCCAGTGGAACCAGGGGCGCAGATACGCAGTATTTT.

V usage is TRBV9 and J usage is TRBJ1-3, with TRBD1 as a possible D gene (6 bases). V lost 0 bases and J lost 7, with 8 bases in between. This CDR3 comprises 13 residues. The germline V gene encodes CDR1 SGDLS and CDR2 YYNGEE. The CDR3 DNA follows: TGTGCCAGCAGCGTAGGACAGGAGAACACCATATATTTT. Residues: CASSVGQENTIYF.

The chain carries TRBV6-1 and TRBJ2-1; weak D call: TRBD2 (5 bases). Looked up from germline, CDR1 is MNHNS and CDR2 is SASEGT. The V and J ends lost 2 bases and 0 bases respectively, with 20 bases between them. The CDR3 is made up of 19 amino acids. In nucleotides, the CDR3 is TGTGCCAGCAGTGAAATGTCGGGATCGGGAATAGTCTCCTACAATGAGCAGTTCTTC. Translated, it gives CASSEMSGSGIVSYNEQFF.

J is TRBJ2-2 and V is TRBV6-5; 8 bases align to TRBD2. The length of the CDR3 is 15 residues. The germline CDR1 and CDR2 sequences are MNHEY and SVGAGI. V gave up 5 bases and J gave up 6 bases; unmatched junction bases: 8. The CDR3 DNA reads TGTGCCAGCAGTCCCCCGGGACTAGACGCCGGGGAGCTGTTTTTT. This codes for CASSPPGLDAGELFF.

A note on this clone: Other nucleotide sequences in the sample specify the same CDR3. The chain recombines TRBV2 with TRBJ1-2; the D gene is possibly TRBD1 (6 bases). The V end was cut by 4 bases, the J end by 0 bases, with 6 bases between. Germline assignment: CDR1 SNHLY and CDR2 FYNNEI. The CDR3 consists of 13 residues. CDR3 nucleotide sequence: TGTGCCAGCAGTGGGACAGCTAACTATGGCTACACCTTC. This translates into CASSGTANYGYTF.

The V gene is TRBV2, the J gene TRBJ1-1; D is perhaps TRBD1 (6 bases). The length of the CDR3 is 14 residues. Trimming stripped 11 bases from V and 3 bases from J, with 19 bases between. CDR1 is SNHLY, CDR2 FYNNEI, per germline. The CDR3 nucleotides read TGTGCCGGAAAAACAGGGTCTTGGGACACTGAAGCTTTCTTT. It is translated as CAGKTGSWDTEAFF.

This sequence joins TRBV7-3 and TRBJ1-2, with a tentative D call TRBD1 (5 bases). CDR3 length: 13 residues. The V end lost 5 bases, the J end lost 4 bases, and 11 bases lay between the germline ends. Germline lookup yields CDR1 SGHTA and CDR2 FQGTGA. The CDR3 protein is CASSPGVLYGYTF. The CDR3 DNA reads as TGTGCCAGCAGCCCGGGGGTTCTCTATGGCTACACCTTC.

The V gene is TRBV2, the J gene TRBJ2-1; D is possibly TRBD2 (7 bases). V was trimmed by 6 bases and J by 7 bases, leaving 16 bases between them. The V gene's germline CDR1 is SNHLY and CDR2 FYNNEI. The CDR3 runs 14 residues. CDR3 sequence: CASREGGVGNEQFF. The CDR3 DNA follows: TGTGCCAGCAGGGAGGGGGGGGTGGGAAATGAGCAGTTCTTC.

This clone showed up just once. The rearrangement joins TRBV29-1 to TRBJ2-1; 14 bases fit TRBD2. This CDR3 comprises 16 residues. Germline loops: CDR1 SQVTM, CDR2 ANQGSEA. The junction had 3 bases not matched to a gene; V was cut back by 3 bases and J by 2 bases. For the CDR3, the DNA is TGCAGCGTTGAGGGACTAGCGGGAGACCCCTACAATGAGCAGTTCTTC. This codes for CSVEGLAGDPYNEQFF.

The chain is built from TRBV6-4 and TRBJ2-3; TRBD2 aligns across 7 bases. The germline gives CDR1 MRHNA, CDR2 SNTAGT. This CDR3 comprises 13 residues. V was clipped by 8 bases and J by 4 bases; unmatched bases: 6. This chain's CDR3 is CASPTSSADTQYF. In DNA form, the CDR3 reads TGTGCCAGCCCGACTAGCAGCGCAGATACGCAGTATTTT.

CDR3 sequence: CASSLARRDENEQYF. The CDR3 nucleotides read TGTGCCAGCAGCTTGGCTCGGCGGGACGAGAACGAGCAGTACTTC. The rearrangement uses TRBV5-6 and TRBJ2-7; perhaps TRBD2 as D (6 bases). Per the germline V gene, CDR1 is SGHDT and CDR2 is YYEEEE. This CDR3 is built from 15 residues. The ends were cut back, 0 bases at V and 5 bases at J, with 15 bases in the middle.

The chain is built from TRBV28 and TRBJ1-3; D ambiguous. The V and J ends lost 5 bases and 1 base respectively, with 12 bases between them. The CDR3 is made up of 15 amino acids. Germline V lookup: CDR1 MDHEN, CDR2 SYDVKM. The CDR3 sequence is CASSQLERSGNTIYF. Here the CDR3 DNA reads TGTGCCAGCAGTCAATTGGAGAGGTCTGGAAACACCATATATTTT.

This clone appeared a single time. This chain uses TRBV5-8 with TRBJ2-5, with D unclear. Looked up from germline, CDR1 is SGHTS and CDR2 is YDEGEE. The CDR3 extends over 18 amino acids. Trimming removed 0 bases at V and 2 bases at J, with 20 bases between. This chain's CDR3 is CASSLGFIAPRLQETQYF. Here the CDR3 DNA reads TGTGCCAGCAGCTTGGGCTTCATTGCCCCGAGACTGCAAGAGACCCAGTACTTC.

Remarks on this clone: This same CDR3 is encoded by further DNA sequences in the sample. CDR3 nucleotides: TGTGCCAGCAGCACAGGGAGTGGGGCCAACGTCCTGACTTTC. This encodes CASSTGSGANVLTF. The chain employs TRBV28 and TRBJ2-6, with a possible D match to TRBD1 (6 bases). The V and J ends lost 6 bases and 3 bases respectively, with 9 bases between them. The CDR3 has 14 residues. Germline CDR1 reads MDHEN; CDR2 reads SYDVKM. Full variable domain (outside the CDR3, taken from reference TRBV28 and TRBJ2-6): DVKVTQSSRYLVKRTGEKVFLECVQDMDHENMFWYRQDPGLGLRLIYFSYDVKMKEKGDIPEGYSVSREKKERFSLILESASTNQTSMYLCASSTGSGANVLTFGAGSRLTVL.

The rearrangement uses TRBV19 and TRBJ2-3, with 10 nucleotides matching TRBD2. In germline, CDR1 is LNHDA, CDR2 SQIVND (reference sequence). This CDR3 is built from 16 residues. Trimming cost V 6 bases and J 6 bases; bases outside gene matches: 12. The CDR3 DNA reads TGTGCCAGTAGCCCCGGAGGGCTAGCGGGAGCCGATACGCAGTATTTT. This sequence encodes CASSPGGLAGADTQYF.